Below, 8 T cell receptor beta chains from the same sample are listed, as sequenced in a study of OX40 agonist ivuxolimab in advanced cancers. Some clones are missing from TCRdb's copy, which holds only in-frame ones; the method was immunoSEQ multiplex PCR. The table shows approximately 70,000 clones, with around 83% occurring only once. The sample here was CD4+ or CD8+ T cells sorted from blood, taken in a trial of the OX40 agonist ivuxolimab. Receptor source: an adult with an advanced solid tumor such as melanoma, head and neck, liver or kidney cancer.

The V gene is TRBV5-4, the J gene TRBJ2-3; D is possibly TRBD1 or TRBD2 (5 bases each). The CDR3 extends over 16 amino acids. CDR1 is SGHNT and CDR2 is YYREEE in the germline V gene (reference sequence). The ends were cut back, 4 bases at V and 3 bases at J, with 18 bases in the middle. The chain's CDR3 is CASSPRDRLRTDTQYF. The CDR3 DNA reads TGTGCCAGCAGCCCCCGGGACCGACTCAGGACAGATACGCAGTATTTT.

The chain employs TRBV6-6 and TRBJ2-5, with 7 nucleotides matching TRBD1. In germline, CDR1 is MNHNY, CDR2 SVGAGI (reference sequence). The J segment lost 1 base and the V segment lost 6 bases, leaving 5 bases of the junction unmatched. This CDR3 contains 14 residues. CDR3 region: CASRVQGRQETQYF. CDR3 coding DNA: TGTGCCAGCAGGGTACAGGGGCGCCAAGAGACCCAGTACTTC.

V gene TRBV4-1 combines with J gene TRBJ1-5, with D perhaps matching TRBD1 (5 bases). Trimming stripped 0 bases from V and 0 bases from J, with 12 bases between. The CDR3 is 17 amino acids. Germline V gene sequence: CDR1 MGHRA, CDR2 YSYEKL. The CDR3 DNA is TGCGCCAGCAGCCAAGAATATGGGACTTTTAGCAATCAGCCCCAGCATTTT. Translated: CASSQEYGTFSNQPQHF.

The chain employs TRBV15 and TRBJ2-2; D tentatively fits TRBD1 or TRBD2 (6 bases each). Between the trimmed V and J ends, which lost 3 bases and 3 bases, there was a span of 11 bases. The CDR3 sequence is 15 residues long. The germline gives CDR1 LNHNV, CDR2 YYDKDF (reference sequence). CDR3 bases: TGTGCCACCAGCAGTTTAAGGGGGGACACCGGGGAGCTGTTTTTT. The encoded protein is CATSSLRGDTGELFF.

This chain joins TRBV5-1 and TRBJ1-4, with D hard to call. The germline gives CDR1 SGHRS, CDR2 YFSETQ. Trimming left V 0 bases short and J 7 bases short, with 7 bases between. The CDR3 is 13 residues long. CDR3 coding DNA: TGCGCCAGCAGCTTGGCGGAAGGTGAAAAACTGTTTTTT. Translated, it gives CASSLAEGEKLFF.

This clone has more than one count but fewer than ten. The genes are TRBV29-1 and TRBJ2-3; D gene uncertain. The CDR3 loop spans 15 amino acids. Per germline, CDR1 SQVTM and CDR2 ANQGSEA. V dropped 1 base and J dropped 0 bases, with 11 bases sitting between them. CDR3 nucleotide sequence: TGCAGCGTTGAAGGTTCAACTTCTAGCACAGATACGCAGTATTTT. Amino acid sequence: CSVEGSTSSTDTQYF.

This clone was detected only a few times. The CDR3 DNA is TGTGCCAGCAGTATACAGGGGAAAGAGACCCAGTACTTC. Its protein is CASSIQGKETQYF. This chain connects TRBV6-5 to TRBJ2-5; 7 nucleotides match TRBD1. The J segment lost 3 bases and the V segment lost 5 bases, leaving 3 bases of the junction unmatched. This CDR3 contains 13 residues. Germline V lookup: CDR1 MNHEY, CDR2 SVGAGI.

The chain joins TRBV16 to TRBJ2-6, with D unclear. Trimming removed 2 bases from V and 0 bases from J, with 8 bases in between. The CDR3 consists of 16 residues. Germline lookup yields CDR1 KGHSY and CDR2 FQNENV. CDR3 residues: CASSQPSSSGANVLTF. The CDR3, as DNA: TGTGCCAGCAGCCAACCCAGTAGCTCTGGGGCCAACGTCCTGACTTTC.